This T cell receptor (beta chain) was observed in a study of cytomegalovirus exposure and HLA in healthy donors. Study-wide results and limits: In a later analysis, several top co-occurrence clusters appeared linked to parvovirus B19, influenza, CMV and Epstein-Barr virus.

The donors (healthy individuals) were bone marrow donors. About this clone itself: The antigen remains unidentified.

Use of 60 Vbeta and 13 Jbeta primers characterized the PCR. Some clones are missing from TCRdb's copy, which holds only in-frame ones; the method was immunoSEQ multiplex PCR. The table records 60,000 to 70,000 clones, less than 80% of them present only once. Unmatched junction bases numbered 6, after V lost 3 bases and J lost 8 bases. Germline CDR1 and CDR2: MNHEY and SMNVEV (reference sequence). The CDR3 is 14 amino acids. This sequence joins TRBV27 and TRBJ2-1; 8 bases are a match to TRBD2. Sequenced: PBMCs. The receptor comes from a man aged 55 to 69 in good health and CMV-seropositive. CDR3 DNA sequence: TGTGCCAGCAGTTTTCGCCGGGAGGGCTATGAGCAGTTCTTC. This encodes CASSFRREGYEQFF.